The present TCR beta chain was sequenced within a study of shared clonotypes between healthy human individuals. Findings and limits, study-wide: Even with large depth, rarefaction showed that sorted-subset sequencing was incomplete.

For every subset, genomic DNA was evenly distributed across several immunoSEQ plates. This table comes from immunoSEQ multiplex PCR, and its TCRdb copy is limited to in-frame clones, with some not included. The profile shows approximately 1,000,000 clones, around 78% of them singletons. For this clone: The antigen is unknown.

V gave up 1 base and J gave up 7 bases; unmatched junction bases: 12. This CDR3 has 16 amino acids. Germline V gene sequence: CDR1 SGHVS, CDR2 FQNEAQ. Sequenced: memory CD4+ T cells from PBMCs. Subset of the sample: CD45RA-negative fraction. The chain combines TRBV7-8 with TRBJ2-7; TRBD1 matches at 8 bases. This clonotype was sampled from a man aged 18 to 30 in good health. Some clones in this sample may be carry-over from other donors' samples. CDR3: CASSLGDRPLGGEQYF. The CDR3 DNA is TGTGCCAGCAGCTTAGGGGACAGGCCTTTAGGGGGGGAGCAGTACTTC.